The 30 T cell receptor beta chains below come from one sample, sequenced in a study of shared clonotypes between healthy human individuals (dated by TCRdb to 2018 to 2020). The library was obtained by the immunoSEQ multiplex PCR assay. Entries here come from immuneACCESS through TCRdb and include only in-frame sequences with V and J called. Some clones fail to appear in such tables; in the studies checked, an unresolved V gene covers under half of the shortfall, and the cause of the remainder is unknown. Counted in this sample were some 2,000,000 clones; approximately 95% of them appeared once. The top ten constitute more than 0.1% of the sample. The material sequenced was naive CD4+ T cells sorted from blood. What this sample's cell subset or site label stands for: CD45RA+ positively selected. These receptors were taken from a man aged 18 to 30 in good health.

The chain joins TRBV7-9 to TRBJ2-1; D is unresolved. V lost 6 bases and J lost 4, with 7 bases in between. This CDR3 is 12 amino acids long. Germline V lookup: CDR1 SEHNR, CDR2 FQNEAQ (reference sequence). CDR3 DNA sequence: TGTGCCAGCAGTTCTGGTTACAATGAGCAGTTCTTC. This encodes CASSSGYNEQFF.

This clone was detected once. The chain employs TRBV18 and TRBJ2-1; 9 bases fit TRBD2. Per germline, CDR1 KGHSH and CDR2 LQKENI. After removal of 1 base from V and 9 bases from J, the junction contained 4 bases not matched to a gene. The CDR3 sequence is 14 residues long. The CDR3 loop reads CASSPLAGDFEQFF. CDR3 coding DNA: TGTGCCAGCTCACCACTAGCGGGAGATTTTGAGCAGTTCTTC.

The V and J genes are TRBV9 and TRBJ2-5; 10 nucleotides line up with TRBD2. The germline CDR1 and CDR2 sequences are SGDLS and YYNGEE. V lost 4 bases to trimming and J lost 5 bases; unmatched junction nucleotides: 8. The CDR3 length is 15 residues. CDR3 nucleotide sequence: TGTGCCAGCAGCCCCTATAGCGGGGGGCGGGAGACCCAGTACTTC. Translating gives CASSPYSGGRETQYF.

Note on this clone: Other DNA variants within this sample encode the same CDR3. The chain uses TRBV15 and TRBJ2-7; the D is unclear. CDR3 length equals 14 residues. V shed 0 bases and J shed 2 bases, with 8 bases lying between them. The germline V gene encodes CDR1 LNHNV and CDR2 YYDKDF (reference sequence). In nucleotides, the CDR3 is TGTGCCACCAGCAGAGATAAAGGGCCCTACGAGCAGTACTTC. It codes for CATSRDKGPYEQYF.

This clone was recorded only once. The V gene is TRBV6-5, the J gene TRBJ2-2; 8 bases map to TRBD1. The germline gives CDR1 MNHEY, CDR2 SVGAGI. V trimming: 5 bases; J trimming: 4 bases; junction bases outside the gene matches: 6. This CDR3 is built from 15 residues. The CDR3 is CASSPQGAGTGELFF. CDR3 nucleotide sequence: TGTGCCAGCAGTCCCCAGGGGGCTGGCACCGGGGAGCTGTTTTTT.

The CDR3 here is CASSRETPGDTQYF. The DNA for the CDR3 is TGTGCCAGCAGCCGGGAAACCCCTGGGGATACGCAGTATTTT. V usage is TRBV7-3 and J usage is TRBJ2-3; a weak D match, TRBD2 (5 bases). The CDR3 is 14 amino acids. V was clipped by 5 bases and J by 6 bases, with 15 bases between them. Per germline, CDR1 SGHTA and CDR2 FQGTGA.

This chain links TRBV12-2 with TRBJ1-2. TRBV12-2 is a pseudogene locus. There are 16 residues in the CDR3. The CDR3 DNA reads as TGTGCAAGTCGCTTACGGAGACCCGAATCCGACTATGGCTACACCTTC. It codes for CASRLRRPESDYGYTF.

J is TRBJ2-7 and V is TRBV6-4, with 8 positions matching TRBD2. This CDR3 is built from 14 residues. The J segment lost 6 bases and the V segment lost 2 bases, leaving 6 bases of the junction unmatched. CDR1 and CDR2 from the germline V gene are MRHNA and SNTAGT. CDR3 sequence: CASSDRPSGLEQYF. The DNA of the CDR3 is TGTGCCAGCAGTGACAGGCCTAGCGGGCTCGAGCAGTACTTC.

The CDR3, as DNA: TGTGCCAGCACCGGCGTAGGGAACACCGGGGAGCTGTTTTTT. It codes for CASTGVGNTGELFF. This chain links TRBV28 with TRBJ2-2; D is unresolved. The CDR3 has 14 residues. Looked up from germline, CDR1 is MDHEN and CDR2 is SYDVKM. V lost 7 bases to trimming and J lost 1 base, with 10 bases between them.

Remarks on this clone: This same CDR3 is encoded by further DNA sequences in the sample. The gene calls are TRBV7-9 and TRBJ1-6; 9 positions agree with TRBD1. There are 14 residues in the CDR3. Trimming took 3 bases from V and 7 from J; bases not matched to a gene: 1. In germline, CDR1 is SEHNR, CDR2 FQNEAQ (reference sequence). DNA of the CDR3: TGTGCCAGCAGCTTCACAGGGGGCAATTCACCCCTCCACTTT. Encoded protein: CASSFTGGNSPLHF.

A word on this clone: Different DNA sequences within this sample yield the same CDR3. This chain connects TRBV2 to TRBJ2-1, with D uncertain. This CDR3 comprises 10 residues. V was cut by 6 bases and J by 6 bases, with 3 bases left in between. Germline CDR1 reads SNHLY; CDR2 reads FYNNEI. The CDR3 here is CASRGNEQFF. The DNA of the CDR3 is TGTGCCAGCAGGGGCAATGAGCAGTTCTTC. Complete variable domain (other parts from reference TRBV2 and TRBJ2-1): EPEVTQTPSHQVTQMGQEVILRCVPISNHLYFYWYRQILGQKVEFLVSFYNNEISEKSEIFDDQFSVERPDGSNFTLKIRSTKLEDSAMYFCASRGNEQFFGPGTRLTVL.

The V gene is TRBV9, the J gene TRBJ2-7; D perhaps matches TRBD1 (6 bases). Germline CDR1 is SGDLS and CDR2 is YYNGEE. The CDR3 consists of 13 residues. With 0 bases removed from V and 7 bases from J, the gap between germline ends came to 11 bases. The CDR3 DNA follows: TGTGCCAGCAGCGTAGAAACCACAGGGGAGCAGTACTTC. It yields the protein CASSVETTGEQYF.

CDR3 sequence reads: CASSPTSGTYQETQYF. The CDR3, as DNA: TGTGCCAGCTCACCAACTAGCGGGACGTACCAAGAGACCCAGTACTTC. This chain uses TRBV18 with TRBJ2-5; 10 nucleotides line up with TRBD2. Germline V gene data show CDR1 as KGHSH and CDR2 as LQKENI. The length of the CDR3 is 16 residues. V dropped 2 bases and J dropped 0; count of bases not matched to a gene: 3.

V gene TRBV6-5 combines with J gene TRBJ1-3; D is ambiguous. Germline values: CDR1 MNHEY, CDR2 SVGAGI. The CDR3 runs 14 residues. V dropped 5 bases and J dropped 1 base, with 9 bases sitting between them. The CDR3 DNA sequence: TGTGCCAGCAGTCGGTCCAAGTCTGGAAACACCATATATTTT. Protein product: CASSRSKSGNTIYF.

As regards this clone: The sample has other DNA sequences that encode this CDR3 too. Here the CDR3 reads CASSLSAGGQETQYF. As DNA, the CDR3 is TGTGCCAGCAGCCTTAGTGCCGGGGGGCAAGAGACCCAGTACTTC. The V and J genes are TRBV11-2 and TRBJ2-5; 7 nucleotides line up with TRBD2. The CDR3 loop spans 15 amino acids. Looked up from germline, CDR1 is SGHAT and CDR2 is FQNNGV. V shed 5 bases, J shed 2 bases, and the junction held 8 bases outside the gene matches.

Note on this clone: Other DNA sequences in the sample encode the same CDR3. The genes are TRBV29-1 and TRBJ2-4; no definite D call. The germline V gene encodes CDR1 SQVTM and CDR2 ANQGSEA. The V gene lost 1 base and the J gene lost 0 bases, with 7 bases spanning the gap. This CDR3 contains 14 residues. CDR3 loop: CSVEARLAKNIQYF. The CDR3, as DNA: TGCAGCGTTGAAGCCCGATTAGCCAAAAACATTCAGTACTTC.

For the CDR3, the DNA is TGCGCCAGCTCGAGGGACAGGGCCTACAATGAGCAGTTCTTC. Its protein product is CASSRDRAYNEQFF. The V and J genes are TRBV4-3 and TRBJ2-1; TRBD1 matches 9 bases. V shed 8 bases and J 2 bases; nucleotides not matched to a gene: 4. This CDR3 comprises 14 residues. In germline, CDR1 is LGHNA, CDR2 YSLEER.

The chain recombines TRBV29-1 with TRBJ2-2, with 8 bases fitting TRBD2. Germline V CDR1 and CDR2: SQVTM, ANQGSEA. The junction had 2 bases not matched to a gene; V was cut back by 1 base and J by 1 base. The CDR3 sequence is 15 residues long. CDR3 bases: TGCAGCGTTGAAGGCGGGAGGCGGAACACCGGGGAGCTGTTTTTT. Translating it yields CSVEGGRRNTGELFF.

The chain joins TRBV1 to TRBJ2-5; the table's D call, TRBD2, was not checked against the DNA. TRBV1 is labeled a pseudogene. The CDR3 runs 10 residues. The CDR3 is CTSPRWSQYF. In nucleotides, the CDR3 is TGCACCAGCCCCCGGTGGAGCCAGTACTTC.

The gene calls are TRBV6-1 and TRBJ1-3; a possible D gene is TRBD1 (6 bases). This CDR3 comprises 15 residues. Germline V gene data show CDR1 as MNHNS and CDR2 as SASEGT. Between the trimmed V and J ends, which lost 3 bases and 0 bases, there was a span of 9 bases. The CDR3 region is CASSDGGNSGNTIYF. DNA for the CDR3: TGTGCCAGCAGTGACGGGGGCAACTCTGGAAACACCATATATTTT.

The chain couples TRBV15 to TRBJ2-7; TRBD1 matches at 9 bases. The germline gives CDR1 LNHNV, CDR2 YYDKDF (reference sequence). The V segment lost 3 bases and the J segment 2 bases; nucleotides outside the gene matches: 2. The CDR3 covers 14 residues. The CDR3 here is CATSRNRGPYEQYF. Here the CDR3 DNA reads TGTGCCACCAGCAGGAACAGGGGGCCCTACGAGCAGTACTTC.

The gene calls are TRBV6-1 and TRBJ1-6, with 8 bases lining up with TRBD1. Per germline, CDR1 MNHNS and CDR2 SASEGT. The CDR3 is 16 amino acids. The J segment lost 3 bases and the V segment lost 4 bases, leaving 5 bases of the junction unmatched. The CDR3 DNA sequence: TGTGCCAGCAGTGCCCTGGGACAGGTCTATAATTCACCCCTCCACTTT. Its translation is CASSALGQVYNSPLHF.

This clone was detected only once. The rearrangement uses TRBV5-1 and TRBJ2-5; 7 bases fit TRBD1. The V gene end was trimmed by 3 bases and the J gene end by 1 base; junction bases not matched to a gene: 6. The CDR3 loop spans 15 amino acids. Germline CDR1 is SGHRS and CDR2 is YFSETQ. The CDR3: CASSSLTGAQETQYF. The DNA of the CDR3 is TGCGCCAGCAGCTCCCTAACAGGGGCCCAAGAGACCCAGTACTTC.

The chain uses TRBV29-1 and TRBJ1-6; 8 positions match TRBD1. J was trimmed by 9 bases and V by 3 bases; bases with no gene match: 13. Germline V CDR1 and CDR2: SQVTM, ANQGSEA. The CDR3 covers 16 residues. CDR3 in amino acids: CSVDLRDRSTGSPLHF. The DNA for the CDR3 is TGCAGCGTTGATCTTAGGGACAGGTCTACCGGTTCACCCCTCCACTTT.

The genes are TRBV9 and TRBJ2-5; TRBD2 matches at 15 bases. Germline loops: CDR1 SGDLS, CDR2 YYNGEE. The CDR3 totals 19 residues. V lost 2 bases and J lost 5; bases outside the gene matches: 13. Here the CDR3 reads CASSVNLPGLAGGGETQYF. The CDR3 DNA follows: TGTGCCAGCAGCGTTAATCTCCCGGGACTAGCGGGAGGAGGGGAGACCCAGTACTTC.

This chain links TRBV25-1 with TRBJ2-7; D call uncertain. Between the trimmed V and J ends, which lost 2 bases and 5 bases, there was a span of 7 bases. Germline lookup yields CDR1 MGHDK and CDR2 SYGVNS. The CDR3 runs 12 residues. The CDR3 is CASSENFDEQYF. The DNA for the CDR3 is TGTGCCAGCAGTGAAAATTTCGACGAGCAGTACTTC.

V and J are TRBV5-4 and TRBJ2-3; no clear D. Germline CDR1 reads SGHNT; CDR2 reads YYREEE (reference sequence). The V end was cut by 4 bases, the J end by 3 bases, with 6 bases between. This CDR3 region has 12 residues. This CDR3 reads CASSAPTDTQYF. Written as DNA, the CDR3 is TGTGCCAGCAGCGCGCCTACAGATACGCAGTATTTT.

On this clone itself: Within the sample, other DNA sequences also encode this same CDR3. The chain joins TRBV6-1 to TRBJ1-5; no definite D call. CDR3 length: 13 amino acids. Trimming pared 4 bases from V and 2 bases from J, leaving 6 bases between. The germline V gene has CDR1 MNHNS and CDR2 SASEGT. CDR3 DNA: TGTGCCAGCAGTGTGACGGGCAATCAGCCCCAGCATTTT. This codes for CASSVTGNQPQHF.

The chain joins TRBV18 to TRBJ1-6, with 7 bases matching TRBD1. The CDR3 length is 13 residues. The V gene's germline CDR1 is KGHSH and CDR2 LQKENI. Losses at the gene ends were 6 bases for V and 12 bases for J; bases not matched to a gene: 8. The CDR3 nucleotides are TGTGCCAGCTCGGGGGACAGTTTGGGACCCCTCCACTTT. This sequence encodes CASSGDSLGPLHF.

The CDR3, as DNA: TGTGCCAGCAGTGGGGACGGGGAGCTGTTTTTT. It yields the protein CASSGDGELFF. The chain recombines TRBV2 with TRBJ2-2; D is uncertain. With 4 bases removed from V and 7 bases from J, the gap between germline ends came to 4 bases. Per the germline V gene, CDR1 is SNHLY and CDR2 is FYNNEI. The CDR3 is 11 amino acids.